This TCR beta chain was captured by sequencing in a study of blood T cells in healthy people across ages. Those donating, healthy Caucasian individuals from Russia, were aged about 6 to 100. Germline-derived CDR1 and CDR2 are LGHDT and YNNKEL (reference sequence). This CDR3 region has 16 residues. Trimming stripped 4 bases from V and 4 bases from J, with 16 bases between. Then a second PCR, running roughly 6 to 12 cycles, was carried out with a sample-barcoded 5' primer and a J-beta primer mix. Carrying 12 random nucleotides, a template-switch adaptor labeled each individual cDNA molecule. Researchers report that each sample yielded at least 2.5 million CDR3-containing paired-end reads. TCRdb re-derived calls from the 5' RACE reads in MiXCR, one entry per CDR3 protein. The table lists more than 900,000 distinct CDR3 sequences, around 29% of them singletons. The sample was also reused in another study, on T cells of mothers and their children.

This clonotype was obtained from a middle-aged woman in good health. Sequenced material: blood. V is TRBV3-1 and J is TRBJ2-2; a weak D match, TRBD1 (7 bases). DNA for the CDR3: TGTGCCAGCAGCCCCTCCCTCCAGGGGGGCACCGGGGAGCTGTTTTTT. It is translated as CASSPSLQGGTGELFF.